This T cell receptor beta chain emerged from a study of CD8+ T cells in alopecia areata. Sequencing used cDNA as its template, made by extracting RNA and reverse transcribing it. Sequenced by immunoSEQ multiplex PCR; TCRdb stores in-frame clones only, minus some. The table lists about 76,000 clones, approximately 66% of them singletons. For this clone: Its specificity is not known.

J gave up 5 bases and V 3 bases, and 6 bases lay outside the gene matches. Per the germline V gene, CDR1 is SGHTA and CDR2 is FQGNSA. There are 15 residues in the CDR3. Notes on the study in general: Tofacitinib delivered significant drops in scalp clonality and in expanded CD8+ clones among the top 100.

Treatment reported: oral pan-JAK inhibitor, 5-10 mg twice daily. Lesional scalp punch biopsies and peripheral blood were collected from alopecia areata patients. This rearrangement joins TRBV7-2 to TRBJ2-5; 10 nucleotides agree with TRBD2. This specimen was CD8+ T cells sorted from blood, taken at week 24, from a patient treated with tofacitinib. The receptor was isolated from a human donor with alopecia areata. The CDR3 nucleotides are TGTGCCAGCAGCTTGTTTCTAGCGGGAGATGAGACCCAGTACTTC. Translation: CASSLFLAGDETQYF.